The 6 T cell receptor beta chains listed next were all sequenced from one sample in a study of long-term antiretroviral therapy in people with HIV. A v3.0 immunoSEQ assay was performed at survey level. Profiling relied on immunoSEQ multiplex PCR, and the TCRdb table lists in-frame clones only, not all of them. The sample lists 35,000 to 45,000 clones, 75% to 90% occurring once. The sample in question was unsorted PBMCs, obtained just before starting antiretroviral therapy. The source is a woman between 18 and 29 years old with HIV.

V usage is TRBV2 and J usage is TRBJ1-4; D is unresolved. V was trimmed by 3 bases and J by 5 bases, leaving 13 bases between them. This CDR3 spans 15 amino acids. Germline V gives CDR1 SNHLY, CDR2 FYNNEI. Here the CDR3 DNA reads TGTGCCAGCAGTGACTTCTCCACTCTAAATGAAAAACTGTTTTTT. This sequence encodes CASSDFSTLNEKLFF.

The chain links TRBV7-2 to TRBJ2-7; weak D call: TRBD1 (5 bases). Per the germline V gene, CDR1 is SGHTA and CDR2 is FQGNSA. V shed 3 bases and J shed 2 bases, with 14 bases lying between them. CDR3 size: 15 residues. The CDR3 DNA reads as TGTGCCAGCAGCTTGCTGGGGCATGTCCCCTACGAGCAGTACTTC. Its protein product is CASSLLGHVPYEQYF. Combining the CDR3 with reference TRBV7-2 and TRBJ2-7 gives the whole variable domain GAGVSQSPSNKVTEKGKDVELRCDPISGHTALYWYRQSLGQGLEFLIYFQGNSAPDKSGLPSDRFSAERTGGSVSTLTIQRTQQEDSAVYLCASSLLGHVPYEQYFGPGTRLTVT.

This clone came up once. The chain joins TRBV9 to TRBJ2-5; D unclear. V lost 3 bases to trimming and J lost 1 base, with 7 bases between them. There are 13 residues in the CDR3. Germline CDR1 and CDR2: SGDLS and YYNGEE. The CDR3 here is CASSGASQETQYF. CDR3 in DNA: TGTGCCAGCAGCGGGGCTAGCCAAGAGACCCAGTACTTC.

CDR3 nucleotides: TGTGCCACCACCCACGGGGGTCATCAGCCCCAGCATTTT. Residues: CATTHGGHQPQHF. V and J are TRBV7-6 and TRBJ1-5; D possibly corresponds to TRBD1 (5 bases). CDR3 size: 13 residues. The V gene's germline CDR1 is SGHVS and CDR2 FNYEAQ. Deletions cut 10 bases from V and 5 bases from J, with 15 bases between.

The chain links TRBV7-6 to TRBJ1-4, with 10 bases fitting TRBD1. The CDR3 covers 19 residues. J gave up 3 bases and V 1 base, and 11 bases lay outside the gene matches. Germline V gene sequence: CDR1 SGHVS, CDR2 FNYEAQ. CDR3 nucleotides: TGTGCCAGCAGCTTAGACGGGGGGACAGGGGCGGGACCTAATGAAAAACTGTTTTTT. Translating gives CASSLDGGTGAGPNEKLFF.

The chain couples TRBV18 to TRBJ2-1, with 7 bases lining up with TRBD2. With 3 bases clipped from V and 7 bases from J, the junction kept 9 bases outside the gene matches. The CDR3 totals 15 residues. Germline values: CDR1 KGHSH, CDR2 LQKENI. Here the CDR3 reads CASSPGGRALNEQFF. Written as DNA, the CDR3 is TGTGCCAGCTCACCGGGAGGGAGGGCATTAAATGAGCAGTTCTTC.